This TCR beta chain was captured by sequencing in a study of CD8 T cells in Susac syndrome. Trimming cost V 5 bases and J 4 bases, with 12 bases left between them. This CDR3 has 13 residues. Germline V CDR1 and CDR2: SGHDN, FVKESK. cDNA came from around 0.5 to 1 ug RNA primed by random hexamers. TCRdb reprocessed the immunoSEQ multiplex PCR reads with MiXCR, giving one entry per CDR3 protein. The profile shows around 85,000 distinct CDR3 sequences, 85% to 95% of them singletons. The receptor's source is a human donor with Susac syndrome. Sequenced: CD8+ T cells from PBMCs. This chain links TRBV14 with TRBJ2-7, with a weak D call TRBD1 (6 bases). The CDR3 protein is CASSETGLYEQYF. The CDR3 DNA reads TGTGCCAGCAGCGAAACAGGGTTGTACGAGCAGTACTTC.